The next 17 T cell receptor beta chains were all read from a single sample in a study of shared clonotypes between healthy human individuals. Profiling relied on immunoSEQ multiplex PCR, and the TCRdb table lists in-frame clones only, not all of them. The table records under 850,000 clones, around 77% of them present only once. Material for sequencing was memory CD4+ T cells sorted from blood. The subset was: CD45RA-negative fraction. The receptors stem from a woman aged 30 to 39 in good health.

The V and J genes are TRBV18 and TRBJ2-6, with TRBD1 identical over 8 bases. Germline V gene lookup returns CDR1 KGHSH and CDR2 LQKENI. V gave up 6 bases and J gave up 2 bases; unmatched junction bases: 12. The CDR3 has 18 residues. Here the CDR3 DNA reads TGTGCCAGCTCGACGATCCAGGGGGCCGGAGCTGGGGCCAACGTCCTGACTTTC. As protein: CASSTIQGAGAGANVLTF.

The V and J genes are TRBV4-1 and TRBJ2-1; 10 bases agree with TRBD2. The ends lost 4 bases at V and 9 bases at J; junction bases unmatched: 15. The CDR3 extends over 17 amino acids. Germline V gene data show CDR1 as MGHRA and CDR2 as YSYEKL. CDR3 amino acids: CASSPSLAGPGYTEQFF. CDR3 DNA: TGCGCCAGCAGCCCTTCACTAGCGGGGCCGGGCTATACTGAGCAGTTCTTC.

This sequence joins TRBV5-1 and TRBJ2-5; 9 bases are a match to TRBD2. Per germline, CDR1 SGHRS and CDR2 YFSETQ. The junction had 15 bases not matched to a gene; V was cut back by 7 bases and J by 5 bases. The CDR3 runs 16 residues. CDR3 nucleotides: TGCGCCAGCTCCGCGGTAGCGGGAGTCCCCTTCGAGACCCAGTACTTC. Protein sequence: CASSAVAGVPFETQYF. Full variable domain (remainder filled in from reference TRBV5-1 and TRBJ2-5): KAGVTQTPRYLIKTRGQQVTLSCSPISGHRSVSWYQQTPGQGLQFLFEYFSETQRNKGNFPGRFSGRQFSNSRSEMNVSTLELGDSALYLCASSAVAGVPFETQYFGPGTRLLVL.

The chain uses TRBV5-1 and TRBJ1-3, with D unclear. CDR3 length: 14 amino acids. V lost 2 bases, J lost 4 bases, and 10 bases lay in between. Per germline, CDR1 SGHRS and CDR2 YFSETQ. This CDR3 reads CASSFGQLGNTIYF. Here the CDR3 DNA reads TGCGCCAGCAGCTTTGGTCAGCTAGGAAACACCATATATTTT.

The chain combines TRBV28 with TRBJ1-5; 7 bases fit TRBD1. Unmatched junction bases numbered 6, after V lost 6 bases and J lost 1 base. Germline assignment: CDR1 MDHEN and CDR2 SYDVKM. The CDR3 runs to 15 residues. The CDR3 region has the DNA TGTGCCAGCAGAACACGGACAGGCAGCAATCAGCCCCAGCATTTT. The encoded protein is CASRTRTGSNQPQHF. The full variable domain, its missing parts supplied by reference TRBV28 and TRBJ1-5, is DVKVTQSSRYLVKRTGEKVFLECVQDMDHENMFWYRQDPGLGLRLIYFSYDVKMKEKGDIPEGYSVSREKKERFSLILESASTNQTSMYLCASRTRTGSNQPQHFGDGTRLSIL.

This clone was detected only a few times. This rearrangement joins TRBV7-9 to TRBJ1-1; TRBD1 is a possible D gene (5 bases). Germline V lookup: CDR1 SEHNR, CDR2 FQNEAQ (reference sequence). There are 15 residues in the CDR3. The V and J ends lost 8 bases and 4 bases respectively, with 20 bases between them. Here the CDR3 reads CASRTSGREGTEAFF. The CDR3 DNA sequence: TGTGCCAGCCGAACTTCGGGCAGGGAGGGCACTGAAGCTTTCTTT.

Written as DNA, the CDR3 is TGTGCCAGCAGCCAAGCCGGGACAGGGGGGGCCTACGAGCAGTACTTC. Its translation is CASSQAGTGGAYEQYF. The rearrangement links TRBV4-2 to TRBJ2-7; 11 bases are shared with TRBD1. The CDR3 runs to 16 residues. In germline, CDR1 is LGHNA, CDR2 YNFKEQ. Unmatched junction bases numbered 4, after V lost 1 base and J lost 2 bases.

The rearrangement links TRBV6-5 to TRBJ1-4; D is unclear. Germline values: CDR1 MNHEY, CDR2 SVGAGI. Trimming shortened V by 4 bases and J by 0 bases, and 12 bases separated the two germline ends. The CDR3 covers 16 residues. In nucleotides, the CDR3 is TGTGCCAGCAGTTCCACTCGGGCTGCAACTAATGAAAAACTGTTTTTT. Protein: CASSSTRAATNEKLFF.

The chain employs TRBV5-5 and TRBJ2-5; D not certain. V was trimmed by 4 bases and J by 2 bases, leaving 12 bases between them. Germline CDR1 reads SGHKS; CDR2 reads YYEKEE (reference sequence). This CDR3 is built from 14 residues. The CDR3 coding sequence is TGTGCCAGCAGCCTTCGGACGACTCAAGAGACCCAGTACTTC. Translating it yields CASSLRTTQETQYF.

The V call is TRBV10-2, the J call TRBJ1-2; no reliable D call. The germline V and J ends were trimmed by 8 bases and 0 bases, with 7 bases remaining between them. The germline V gene has CDR1 WSHSY and CDR2 SAAADI. The CDR3 consists of 12 residues. The CDR3 protein is CASGLTNYGYTF. For the CDR3, the DNA is TGCGCCAGCGGCCTTACTAACTATGGCTACACCTTC.

This rearrangement joins TRBV4-2 to TRBJ2-1, with D possibly TRBD1 on 6 matching bases. This CDR3 contains 16 residues. The V and J ends lost 0 bases and 5 bases respectively, with 14 bases between them. The germline V gene has CDR1 LGHNA and CDR2 YNFKEQ. In DNA form, the CDR3 reads TGTGCCAGCAGCCAAGATCCCCAGGGGTACAACAATGAGCAGTTCTTC. As protein: CASSQDPQGYNNEQFF.

The chain couples TRBV7-2 to TRBJ2-1, with no clear D. From germline, CDR1 is SGHTA and CDR2 FQGNSA. V was pared by 5 bases and J by 5 bases, with 10 bases between. There are 13 residues in the CDR3. The CDR3 nucleotides are TGTGCCAGCAGCCTATGGACCAACAATGAGCAGTTCTTC. This translates into CASSLWTNNEQFF.

V is TRBV9 and J is TRBJ2-1; 11 nucleotides agree with TRBD2. The V gene end was trimmed by 3 bases and the J gene end by 8 bases; junction bases not matched to a gene: 7. From germline, CDR1 is SGDLS and CDR2 YYNGEE. CDR3 size: 15 residues. In nucleotides, the CDR3 is TGTGCCAGCAGCGGACTAGCGGGATTGGGTGATGAGCAGTTCTTC. Its translation: CASSGLAGLGDEQFF.

This chain links TRBV7-9 with TRBJ2-1, with 7 bases lining up with TRBD2. Per germline, CDR1 SEHNR and CDR2 FQNEAQ (reference sequence). The CDR3 covers 13 residues. The V segment lost 4 bases and the J segment 9 bases; nucleotides outside the gene matches: 6. Here the CDR3 DNA reads TGTGCCAGCAGCTCTCAGGCGGGAGCTGAGCAGTTCTTC. Translated: CASSSQAGAEQFF.

This clone has a handful of counts. This sequence joins TRBV19 and TRBJ1-2; maybe TRBD1 (6 bases). Trimming removed 4 bases at V and 4 bases at J, with 16 bases between. Germline values: CDR1 LNHDA, CDR2 SQIVND (reference sequence). This CDR3 is 15 amino acids long. This chain's CDR3 is CASSRQDGGGYGYTF. In nucleotides, the CDR3 is TGTGCCAGTAGTAGACAGGATGGTGGAGGCTATGGCTACACCTTC.

V usage is TRBV10-1 and J usage is TRBJ2-1; D not certain. Germline CDR1 WNHNN, CDR2 SYGVQD (reference sequence). V gave up 6 bases and J gave up 10 bases, with 16 bases separating them. There are 13 residues in the CDR3. CDR3 region: CASSPSTLGEQFF. The CDR3 DNA reads as TGCGCCAGCAGCCCCAGTACTCTAGGAGAGCAGTTCTTC.

Concerning this clone: This may stem from a read error, because a much larger clone lies one nucleotide away. The gene calls are TRBV5-8 and TRBJ1-1; D is unresolved. The germline CDR1 and CDR2 sequences are SGHTS and YDEGEE. V gave up 4 bases and J gave up 1 base, with 8 bases separating them. The CDR3 spans 13 residues. CDR3: CASSRQENTEAFF. For the CDR3, the DNA is TGTGCCAGCAGCCGCCAGGAGAACACTGAAGCTTTCTTT.